Below are 15 T cell receptor beta chains sequenced from a single sample in a study of blood T cell repertoires in COVID-19 (dated by TCRdb to between 2020 and 2021). The method was the immunoSEQ multiplex PCR assay. TCRdb mirrors the immuneACCESS table, restricted to in-frame sequences. Some clones are absent from its copies; in checked studies, under half trace to an unresolved V gene, and the reason for the others is unknown. The table for this sample lists nearly 70,000 clones; around nine tenths of them were counted only once. Roughly 3.1% of the sample goes to the ten largest clones. The source material was peripheral blood. Receptor source: a woman between 50 and 59 years old with COVID-19, enrolled during active disease.

This chain connects TRBV18 to TRBJ1-2, with a possible D match to TRBD1 (5 bases). V was cut by 3 bases and J by 7 bases, with 9 bases left in between. Per germline, CDR1 KGHSH and CDR2 LQKENI. The CDR3 runs to 12 residues. CDR3 sequence: CASSPGGVGYTF. The DNA of the CDR3 is TGTGCCAGCTCACCCGGGGGGGTTGGCTACACCTTC.

This clone was seen a single time. The chain joins TRBV28 to TRBJ2-2; the match to TRBD2 covers 10 bases. V shed 8 bases, J shed 1 base, and the junction held 4 bases outside the gene matches. The CDR3 has 15 amino acids. Germline V gene data show CDR1 as MDHEN and CDR2 as SYDVKM. CDR3 sequence (DNA): TGTGCCAGCCGATCTAGCGGGGGGAACACCGGGGAGCTGTTTTTT. It is translated as CASRSSGGNTGELFF.

The chain couples TRBV28 to TRBJ1-6, with D unresolved. The CDR3 is made up of 15 amino acids. Trimming removed 6 bases from V and 8 bases from J, with 17 bases in between. In germline, CDR1 is MDHEN, CDR2 SYDVKM. Written as DNA, the CDR3 is TGTGCCAGCAGACCAGGTGAACTCTTGGATTCACCCCTCCACTTT. It codes for CASRPGELLDSPLHF.

The chain employs TRBV30 and TRBJ2-5; a weak D match, TRBD1 (5 bases). The CDR3 is 12 residues long. Trimming took off 5 bases at V and 4 bases at J, with 11 bases between the two ends. Germline CDR1 is GTSNPN and CDR2 is SVGIG (reference sequence). DNA for the CDR3: TGTGCCTGGCAGAGGACATTAGAGACCCAGTACTTC. Its translation is CAWQRTLETQYF.

The rearrangement uses TRBV24-1 and TRBJ2-5; 11 bases align to TRBD1. CDR1 and CDR2 from the germline V gene are KGHDR and SFDVKD. V gave up 3 bases and J gave up 4 bases; unmatched junction bases: 9. This CDR3 comprises 17 residues. The CDR3 sequence: CATSDIRPGQGGETQYF. The CDR3 DNA follows: TGTGCCACCAGTGATATACGCCCGGGACAGGGGGGAGAGACCCAGTACTTC.

This rearrangement joins TRBV28 to TRBJ2-7; D call uncertain. Germline-derived CDR1 and CDR2 are MDHEN and SYDVKM. This CDR3 is built from 13 residues. V lost 7 bases and J 3 bases, leaving 13 bases between the germline ends. CDR3 amino acids: CASNGLRNYEQYF. The CDR3 nucleotides are TGTGCCAGCAATGGGCTAAGAAACTACGAGCAGTACTTC.

The gene calls are TRBV6-5 and TRBJ1-1; no firm D call. Germline CDR1 MNHEY, CDR2 SVGAGI. This CDR3 is built from 13 residues. V was pared by 4 bases and J by 1 base, with 7 bases between. CDR3 protein: CASSLYSNTEAFF. The CDR3 DNA sequence: TGTGCCAGCAGTTTGTACTCGAACACTGAAGCTTTCTTT.

The rearrangement uses TRBV4-1 and TRBJ2-7; 7 nucleotides agree with TRBD1. The V gene end was trimmed by 2 bases and the J gene end by 2 bases; junction bases not matched to a gene: 21. Germline V gene sequence: CDR1 MGHRA, CDR2 YSYEKL. This CDR3 is 20 amino acids long. The CDR3 protein is CASSQSVSRTGTVGTYEQYF. CDR3 nucleotides: TGCGCCAGCAGCCAATCGGTTTCGAGGACCGGGACAGTGGGAACCTACGAGCAGTACTTC.

The gene calls are TRBV3-1 (or the pseudogene TRBV3-2) and TRBJ1-1, with 8 bases lining up with TRBD1. The germline V gene encodes CDR1 LGHDT and CDR2 YNNKEL (reference sequence). V lost 6 bases to trimming and J lost 4 bases; unmatched junction nucleotides: 7. This CDR3 has 14 amino acids. CDR3 residues: CASRAGGAGTEAFF. CDR3 nucleotide sequence: TGTGCCAGCAGGGCAGGGGGCGCTGGCACTGAAGCTTTCTTT.

This clone was detected once. The chain carries TRBV5-1 and TRBJ1-2, with TRBD1 matching over 7 bases. Germline CDR1 is SGHRS and CDR2 is YFSETQ. The CDR3 covers 13 residues. The ends lost 4 bases at V and 8 bases at J; junction bases unmatched: 8. CDR3 sequence reads: CASSPQGLAGYTF. CDR3 bases: TGCGCCAGCAGCCCACAGGGGTTAGCGGGCTACACCTTC.

The V and J genes are TRBV7-6 and TRBJ1-1; D uncertain. The length of the CDR3 is 14 residues. V gave up 5 bases and J gave up 4 bases, with 14 bases separating them. Germline V lookup: CDR1 SGHVS, CDR2 FNYEAQ. CDR3 loop: CASSLGEASTEAFF. DNA for the CDR3: TGTGCCAGCAGCCTCGGAGAGGCGAGCACTGAAGCTTTCTTT.

The genes are TRBV19 and TRBJ1-3; D is uncertain. V was shortened by 4 bases and J by 0 bases, with 10 bases between the two germline ends. Germline V gene sequence: CDR1 LNHDA, CDR2 SQIVND (reference sequence). The CDR3 extends over 15 amino acids. CDR3 sequence reads: CASSKPPGSGNTIYF. CDR3 DNA sequence: TGTGCCAGTAGTAAACCCCCAGGCTCTGGAAACACCATATATTTT.

The rearrangement joins TRBV27 to TRBJ2-3; weak D call: TRBD2 (5 bases). CDR1 and CDR2 (germline): MNHEY, SMNVEV (reference sequence). This CDR3 is built from 15 residues. Deletions cut 3 bases from V and 7 bases from J, with 17 bases between. CDR3 sequence reads: CASSFRRRLYNTQYF. In nucleotides, the CDR3 is TGTGCCAGCAGTTTCCGCCGAAGACTATATAATACGCAGTATTTT.

The V call is TRBV29-1, the J call TRBJ2-1; 8 nucleotides line up with TRBD1. V lost 6 bases, J lost 4 bases, and 11 bases stayed unmatched. Germline V lookup: CDR1 SQVTM, CDR2 ANQGSEA. This CDR3 is 15 amino acids long. The CDR3 spells CSVEHPGTGYNEQFF. In DNA form, the CDR3 reads TGCAGCGTCGAACATCCCGGGACAGGTTACAATGAGCAGTTCTTC.

This chain connects TRBV28 to TRBJ2-5; 9 nucleotides align to TRBD2. This CDR3 has 13 amino acids. CDR1 and CDR2 (germline): MDHEN, SYDVKM. With V trimmed by 8 bases and J by 5 bases, 6 bases remained unmatched. CDR3 residues: CASAGGVRETQYF. CDR3 bases: TGTGCCAGCGCGGGAGGGGTTAGGGAGACCCAGTACTTC.